The text below deals with one T cell receptor beta chain. Assay: immunoSEQ multiplex PCR; the TCRdb copy retains only in-frame clones and omits some. The top ten hold roughly 7.2% of the sample, which has more than 200,000 clones, 87% seen once. This entry is derived from a study of blood T cell repertoires in COVID-19. The wider study: Cohort 3 recovery required two negative PCRs, clearance, or symptom resolution. Acute and convalescent COVID-19 samples came from the United States, Italy and Spain. Sources were T cells, B-cell-depleted T cells, or PBMCs; the material itself was cDNA or gDNA.

In assigning cohorts, the study relied on participant-reported clinical history. Sample: PBMCs or T cells enriched from blood (not recorded which). This receptor was taken from a man aged 30 to 45 in a cohort exposed to, infected with or recovered from COVID-19 (not recorded which).

The DNA for the CDR3 is TGCGCCAGCAGCTTGGCGGGACACCTGAACACTGAAGCTTTCTTT. It is translated as CASSLAGHLNTEAFF. The rearrangement links TRBV5-1 to TRBJ1-1; maybe TRBD1 (6 bases). Germline V gene lookup returns CDR1 SGHRS and CDR2 YFSETQ. V was cut by 0 bases and J by 0 bases, with 9 bases left in between. The CDR3 loop spans 15 amino acids.